Below, 26 T cell receptor beta chains from the same sample are listed, as sequenced in a study of T cell changes during pregnancy in multiple sclerosis (dated by TCRdb to between 2019 and 2020). Libraries were prepared through the immunoSEQ multiplex PCR assay. TCRdb obtained this table from immuneACCESS and retained in-frame rearrangements with V and J assigned. These tables miss some clones; where compared with another copy, unresolved V genes account for less than half of the shortfall, and the remainder is unexplained. The sample table holds over 65,000 clones, of which roughly 90% were seen once. Around 1.8% of the sample comes from the top ten. This specimen consisted of peripheral blood, obtained in the first trimester of pregnancy. Receptors were obtained from a female donor in good health, enrolled as a control in a pregnancy study.

V gene TRBV7-2 combines with J gene TRBJ2-5, with D unresolved. The V gene lost 4 bases and the J gene lost 2 bases, with 11 bases spanning the gap. Germline V gene data show CDR1 as SGHTA and CDR2 as FQGNSA. CDR3 length equals 14 residues. CDR3 residues: CASSSANRQETQYF. The CDR3 DNA reads as TGTGCCAGCAGCTCCGCGAATCGTCAAGAGACCCAGTACTTC.

The rearrangement uses TRBV5-6 and TRBJ1-2; D unresolved. This CDR3 is built from 15 residues. CDR1 SGHDT and CDR2 YYEEEE come from the germline V gene. V gave up 0 bases and J gave up 2 bases, with 11 bases separating them. Written as DNA, the CDR3 is TGTGCCAGCAGCTTGGATATGAGTTTAAACTATGGCTACACCTTC. Translation: CASSLDMSLNYGYTF.

V gene TRBV4-2 combines with J gene TRBJ2-2; 7 bases are a match to TRBD1. This CDR3 region has 18 residues. V trimming: 3 bases; J trimming: 0 bases; junction bases outside the gene matches: 10. The germline CDR1 and CDR2 sequences are LGHNA and YNFKEQ. CDR3 in amino acids: CASSQDIPGQTNTGELFF. The CDR3 DNA is TGTGCCAGCAGCCAGGACATTCCGGGACAGACGAACACCGGGGAGCTGTTTTTT.

The V and J genes are TRBV7-6 and TRBJ1-1; D is uncertain. Germline lookup yields CDR1 SGHVS and CDR2 FNYEAQ. The CDR3 consists of 11 residues. V lost 4 bases and J lost 5, with 5 bases in between. DNA of the CDR3: TGTGCCAGCAGCTCAGTGACTGAAGCTTTCTTT. Protein sequence: CASSSVTEAFF.

The chain combines TRBV13 with TRBJ2-1; TRBD2 matches at 11 bases. V trimming: 5 bases; J trimming: 4 bases; junction bases outside the gene matches: 4. The CDR3 contains 15 residues. CDR1 is PRHDT, CDR2 FYEKMQ, per germline (reference sequence). CDR3 residues: CASSAGLAGYNEQFF. The CDR3 DNA sequence: TGTGCCAGCAGCGCAGGACTAGCGGGTTACAATGAGCAGTTCTTC.

V gene TRBV19 combines with J gene TRBJ1-3; perhaps TRBD1 as D (6 bases). V lost 4 bases, J lost 4 bases, and 14 bases lay in between. The germline V gene encodes CDR1 LNHDA and CDR2 SQIVND (reference sequence). The CDR3 runs 15 residues. The CDR3 DNA sequence: TGTGCCAGTAGTACCGGCAGGGGCGGAGGAAACACCATATATTTT. Protein sequence: CASSTGRGGGNTIYF.

The V and J genes are TRBV11-2 and TRBJ2-7; D remains unclear. CDR1 and CDR2 from the germline V gene are SGHAT and FQNNGV. Trimming shortened V by 0 bases and J by 3 bases, and 6 bases separated the two germline ends. The CDR3 runs to 13 residues. CDR3 sequence (DNA): TGTGCCAGCAGCTTAGATCTGAGCTACGAGCAGTACTTC. This sequence encodes CASSLDLSYEQYF.

The V gene is TRBV5-1, the J gene TRBJ2-5, with 8 bases identical to TRBD1. V trimming: 6 bases; J trimming: 4 bases; junction bases outside the gene matches: 2. Germline V gene lookup returns CDR1 SGHRS and CDR2 YFSETQ. This CDR3 contains 12 residues. CDR3 sequence (DNA): TGCGCCAGCACCGACAGGGGAGAGACCCAGTACTTC. Protein sequence: CASTDRGETQYF.

The chain uses TRBV6-5 and TRBJ2-2, with 9 bases lining up with TRBD1. The CDR3 runs 14 residues. Unmatched junction bases numbered 5, after V lost 6 bases and J lost 6 bases. Germline-derived CDR1 and CDR2 are MNHEY and SVGAGI. CDR3 sequence: CASSPGQGAGELFF. CDR3 bases: TGTGCCAGCAGCCCGGGACAGGGTGCCGGGGAGCTGTTTTTT.

The genes are TRBV5-1 and TRBJ1-6, with no clear D. V was clipped by 0 bases and J by 5 bases, with 9 bases between them. There are 15 residues in the CDR3. Germline loops: CDR1 SGHRS, CDR2 YFSETQ. The CDR3 DNA follows: TGCGCCAGCAGCTTGGCCATTACTCATAATTCACCCCTCCACTTT. It is translated as CASSLAITHNSPLHF.

The J gene is TRBJ1-5, the V gene TRBV7-9; the D is unclear. The germline V and J ends were trimmed by 1 base and 4 bases, with 8 bases remaining between them. The CDR3 has 14 amino acids. CDR1 is SEHNR and CDR2 is FQNEAQ in the germline V gene (reference sequence). CDR3 DNA sequence: TGTGCCAGCAGCTTAGACAGCGGGAATCAGCCCCAGCATTTT. It encodes CASSLDSGNQPQHF.

The chain uses TRBV7-9 and TRBJ1-5; the match to TRBD1 covers 7 bases. Germline V gene data show CDR1 as SEHNR and CDR2 as FQNEAQ (reference sequence). V gave up 5 bases and J gave up 6 bases; unmatched junction bases: 7. CDR3 length equals 14 residues. The CDR3 bases are TGTGCCAGCAGCGCGACAGGGATTGGTCAGCCCCAGCATTTT. As protein: CASSATGIGQPQHF.

The rearrangement uses TRBV5-1 and TRBJ1-2; D may be TRBD1 (5 bases). Trimming removed 2 bases at V and 8 bases at J, with 10 bases between. The length of the CDR3 is 12 residues. The germline CDR1 and CDR2 sequences are SGHRS and YFSETQ. CDR3 protein: CASSFGGMGYTF. As DNA, the CDR3 is TGCGCCAGCAGCTTCGGGGGAATGGGCTACACCTTC.

CDR3 amino acids: CASSYSGAKYNEQFF. DNA of the CDR3: TGTGCCAGCAGTTACTCGGGGGCCAAATACAATGAGCAGTTCTTC. The V and J genes are TRBV6-5 and TRBJ2-1; TRBD1 might be the D (6 bases). Trimming took 0 bases from V and 4 from J, leaving 10 bases between them. This CDR3 region has 15 residues. Germline V gives CDR1 MNHEY, CDR2 SVGAGI.

The chain couples TRBV5-6 to TRBJ2-3, with D uncertain. Germline lookup yields CDR1 SGHDT and CDR2 YYEEEE. With 5 bases removed from V and 6 bases from J, the gap between germline ends came to 10 bases. The length of the CDR3 is 12 residues. Here the CDR3 reads CASSLAQDTQYF. The CDR3 nucleotides read TGTGCCAGCAGTCTTGCCCAGGATACGCAGTATTTT.

The chain combines TRBV6-6 with TRBJ2-5; the D gene is possibly TRBD2 (5 bases). Germline V gene lookup returns CDR1 MNHNY and CDR2 SVGAGI (reference sequence). CDR3 length equals 16 residues. Deletions cut 2 bases from V and 0 bases from J, with 13 bases between. The CDR3 here is CASSYGRGIYQETQYF. The CDR3 nucleotides read TGTGCCAGCAGTTACGGCCGGGGAATTTACCAAGAGACCCAGTACTTC.

The chain employs TRBV5-4 and TRBJ2-1; the match to TRBD2 covers 10 bases. Trimming at V came to 0 bases and at J to 4 bases, leaving 10 bases not matched to a gene. The CDR3 loop spans 18 amino acids. Looked up from germline, CDR1 is SGHNT and CDR2 is YYREEE (reference sequence). The CDR3 reads CASSLVRLAGDFYNEQFF. The CDR3 bases are TGTGCCAGCAGCTTGGTCCGTCTAGCGGGAGATTTTTACAATGAGCAGTTCTTC.

The chain is built from TRBV6-5 and TRBJ1-5; D perhaps matches TRBD1 (5 bases). Germline V gives CDR1 MNHEY, CDR2 SVGAGI. CDR3 size: 13 residues. V was clipped by 0 bases and J by 7 bases, with 7 bases between them. The CDR3 region has the DNA TGTGCCAGCAGTTACTCAGGGGAACAGCCCCAGCATTTT. Its protein product is CASSYSGEQPQHF.

This clone was seen once. The rearrangement links TRBV18 to TRBJ1-1; no clear D. V was cut by 0 bases and J by 0 bases, with 8 bases left in between. Germline V lookup: CDR1 KGHSH, CDR2 LQKENI. The CDR3 contains 15 residues. CDR3 amino acids: CASSPPAFMNTEAFF. Here the CDR3 DNA reads TGTGCCAGCTCACCACCGGCTTTCATGAACACTGAAGCTTTCTTT.

The V and J genes are TRBV10-3 and TRBJ2-7, with D possibly being TRBD1 (5 bases). Germline CDR1 is ENHRY and CDR2 is SYGVKD. V lost 0 bases, J lost 3 bases, and 12 bases lay in between. The CDR3 is made up of 15 amino acids. CDR3 nucleotide sequence: TGTGCCATCAGTGAGTCGAAGGGGTGGATCTACGAGCAGTACTTC. Translated: CAISESKGWIYEQYF.

On this clone: Other DNA sequences of this sample code for an identical CDR3. V usage is TRBV18 and J usage is TRBJ1-5; D might be TRBD1 (6 bases). Germline V lookup: CDR1 KGHSH, CDR2 LQKENI. V lost 6 bases and J 4 bases, leaving 7 bases between the germline ends. The CDR3 has 12 amino acids. Here the CDR3 DNA reads TGTGCCAGCTCCCAGGGGAATCAGCCCCAGCATTTT. Translation: CASSQGNQPQHF.

The genes are TRBV6-4 and TRBJ2-6, with TRBD1 matching 7 bases. Looked up from germline, CDR1 is MRHNA and CDR2 is SNTAGT. The CDR3 runs 15 residues. V was clipped by 0 bases and J by 4 bases; unmatched bases: 0. The CDR3 coding sequence is TGTGCCAGCAGTGACTCGACAGGGGGGGCCAACGTCCTGACTTTC. This encodes CASSDSTGGANVLTF.

This rearrangement joins TRBV27 to TRBJ1-2; 10 bases align to TRBD1. Germline V gene sequence: CDR1 MNHEY, CDR2 SMNVEV (reference sequence). This CDR3 is built from 16 residues. V was pared by 5 bases and J by 3 bases, with 9 bases of the junction left unmatched. CDR3 nucleotides: TGTGCCAGCAGTGAGAACTGGGACAGGGGAGACTATGGCTACACCTTC. It translates to CASSENWDRGDYGYTF.

The chain links TRBV6-1 to TRBJ2-1, with 8 bases identical to TRBD2. Germline trimming cut 6 bases from V and 9 bases from J; bases unmatched to any gene: 13. Looked up from germline, CDR1 is MNHNS and CDR2 is SASEGT. The CDR3 sequence is 15 residues long. The CDR3 loop is CASSAGLAPWREQFF. CDR3 sequence (DNA): TGTGCCAGCAGCGCCGGACTAGCTCCATGGCGTGAGCAGTTCTTC.

V and J are TRBV7-2 and TRBJ2-7; no reliable D call. The germline V and J ends were trimmed by 2 bases and 0 bases, with 5 bases remaining between them. This CDR3 has 13 residues. Per the germline V gene, CDR1 is SGHTA and CDR2 is FQGNSA. The CDR3: CASSLFSSYEQYF. The DNA for the CDR3 is TGTGCCAGCAGCTTATTCAGCTCCTACGAGCAGTACTTC. Full variable domain (missing parts from reference TRBV7-2 and TRBJ2-7): GAGVSQSPSNKVTEKGKDVELRCDPISGHTALYWYRQSLGQGLEFLIYFQGNSAPDKSGLPSDRFSAERTGGSVSTLTIQRTQQEDSAVYLCASSLFSSYEQYFGPGTRLTVT.

This chain links TRBV7-2 with TRBJ2-2; D perhaps matches TRBD2 (5 bases). Looked up from germline, CDR1 is SGHTA and CDR2 is FQGNSA. The CDR3 has 15 residues. The ends were cut back, 1 base at V and 7 bases at J, with 13 bases in the middle. CDR3 region: CASSLVDPGSGELFF. CDR3 coding DNA: TGTGCCAGCAGCTTAGTGGATCCGGGGAGCGGGGAGCTGTTTTTT.